Presented here are 11 T cell receptor beta chains from one specimen sequenced in a study of blood T cell repertoires in COVID-19. TCRdb's table, derived via immunoSEQ multiplex PCR, lists solely in-frame clones and lacks some. The profile shows about 170,000 clones, around 92% of them singletons. Material: peripheral blood. All receptors derive from a man aged 25 to 40 with COVID-19, enrolled during active disease.

The rearrangement joins TRBV6-1 to TRBJ2-1; 12 bases agree with TRBD2. Losses at the gene ends were 4 bases for V and 6 bases for J; bases not matched to a gene: 7. The CDR3 runs 16 residues. Germline-derived CDR1 and CDR2 are MNHNS and SASEGT. In DNA, the CDR3 is TGTGCCAGCAGTGGCCCCGGACTAGCGGGAATCAATGAGCAGTTCTTC. Translated: CASSGPGLAGINEQFF.

The genes are TRBV15 and TRBJ2-1; a possible D gene is TRBD1 (5 bases). The CDR3 totals 14 residues. V was clipped by 5 bases and J by 1 base, with 9 bases between them. Germline loops: CDR1 LNHNV, CDR2 YYDKDF (reference sequence). Written as DNA, the CDR3 is TGTGCCACCAGCGGTGGGGCGTCCTACAATGAGCAGTTCTTC. This codes for CATSGGASYNEQFF.

The J gene is TRBJ2-2, the V gene TRBV12-5; the D gene is possibly TRBD2 (5 bases). The germline V and J ends were trimmed by 3 bases and 7 bases, with 12 bases remaining between them. The CDR3 covers 14 residues. Germline loops: CDR1 LGHNT, CDR2 FRNRAP. This chain's CDR3 is CASGFGRGDGELFF. CDR3 nucleotide sequence: TGTGCTAGTGGTTTTGGACGGGGTGACGGGGAGCTGTTTTTT.

The V and J genes are TRBV19 and TRBJ2-3; D might be TRBD2 (6 bases). V dropped 5 bases and J dropped 4 bases, with 25 bases sitting between them. Germline lookup yields CDR1 LNHDA and CDR2 SQIVND (reference sequence). The length of the CDR3 is 18 residues. CDR3 nucleotides: TGTGCCAGTAGTCCCCGACCGGGACTCCTAGCCGGAGCAGATACGCAGTATTTT. As protein: CASSPRPGLLAGADTQYF.

The rearrangement links TRBV20-1 to TRBJ1-2; possible D gene TRBD1, 5 bases. V was cut by 4 bases and J by 5 bases, with 8 bases left in between. The CDR3 extends over 11 amino acids. CDR1 DFQATT and CDR2 SNEGSKA come from the germline V gene (reference sequence). The CDR3 nucleotides read TGCAGTGCTACGAAGGGGTATGGCTACACCTTC. Encoded protein: CSATKGYGYTF.

This rearrangement joins TRBV27 to TRBJ1-5; possible D gene TRBD1, 6 bases. Germline CDR1 reads MNHEY; CDR2 reads SMNVEV (reference sequence). Trimming cost V 11 bases and J 3 bases, with 11 bases left between them. The CDR3 has 12 amino acids. The CDR3 protein is CASGANNQPQHF. In nucleotides, the CDR3 is TGTGCCTCAGGGGCGAACAATCAGCCCCAGCATTTT.

The J gene is TRBJ1-2, the V gene TRBV6-6, with a weak D call TRBD1 (5 bases). V lost 4 bases and J 8 bases, leaving 14 bases between the germline ends. From germline, CDR1 is MNHNY and CDR2 SVGAGI (reference sequence). There are 13 residues in the CDR3. The CDR3 DNA sequence: TGTGCCAGCAGTTCGTCAGGGCGAGAGGGCTACACCTTC. Its translation is CASSSSGREGYTF.

The chain uses TRBV11-1 and TRBJ1-2, with D tentatively TRBD1 (6 bases). This CDR3 has 16 amino acids. With 5 bases removed from V and 4 bases from J, the gap between germline ends came to 20 bases. Germline lookup yields CDR1 SGHAT and CDR2 FQDESV (reference sequence). For the CDR3, the DNA is TGTGCCAGCAGCCCCATTGTAAGGACAGAGGCCTATGGCTACACCTTC. This gives the protein CASSPIVRTEAYGYTF.

The chain joins TRBV18 to TRBJ2-3, with D tentatively TRBD2 (6 bases). V lost 4 bases, J lost 4 bases, and 9 bases lay in between. This CDR3 region has 13 residues. Germline loops: CDR1 KGHSH, CDR2 LQKENI. CDR3 in DNA: TGTGCCAGCTCACTGGGGGGAGCAGATACGCAGTATTTT. The encoded protein is CASSLGGADTQYF.

The chain links TRBV5-4 to TRBJ2-2, with 9 bases that match TRBD2. Germline trimming cut 4 bases from V and 1 base from J; bases unmatched to any gene: 5. The CDR3 loop spans 16 amino acids. Germline V gene sequence: CDR1 SGHNT, CDR2 YYREEE (reference sequence). Here the CDR3 DNA reads TGTGCCAGCAGCGGCCAGCGGGGGGAGAACACCGGGGAGCTGTTTTTT. Protein product: CASSGQRGENTGELFF.

The chain recombines TRBV20-1 with TRBJ2-3, with 7 bases that match TRBD1. Unmatched junction bases numbered 7, after V lost 3 bases and J lost 1 base. This CDR3 has 15 residues. The germline V gene encodes CDR1 DFQATT and CDR2 SNEGSKA (reference sequence). The CDR3 is CSASGDRARTDTQYF. Here the CDR3 DNA reads TGCAGTGCTAGTGGCGACAGGGCCCGCACAGATACGCAGTATTTT.